Listed here are 30 T cell receptor beta chains from one sample, sequenced in a study of cytotoxic CD8 clonotypes in ibrutinib-treated CLL. The method was immunoSEQ multiplex PCR; TCRdb's version includes in-frame clones alone and lacks a portion of them. The data show roughly 220,000 clones, about three quarters seen once. This specimen consisted of PBMCs, obtained after 12 months of ibrutinib treatment. These receptors originate from a human donor with chronic lymphocytic leukemia.

This clone has only a few counts. The rearrangement uses TRBV5-1 and TRBJ1-2, with 10 bases identical to TRBD1. The CDR3 is 14 amino acids. CDR1 is SGHRS and CDR2 is YFSETQ in the germline V gene. Trimming took 4 bases from V and 5 from J; bases not matched to a gene: 5. The CDR3 bases are TGCGCCAGCAGCCCGTCGGGACAGGGGTATGGCTACACCTTC. The encoded protein is CASSPSGQGYGYTF.

The gene calls are TRBV6-1 and TRBJ2-1; TRBD1 matches 8 bases. The length of the CDR3 is 15 residues. Germline CDR1 reads MNHNS; CDR2 reads SASEGT. Trimming cost V 7 bases and J 1 base; bases outside gene matches: 6. CDR3 residues: CASTRTGLSYNEQFF. CDR3 DNA sequence: TGTGCCAGCACGAGGACAGGGCTTTCCTACAATGAGCAGTTCTTC.

J is TRBJ2-1 and V is TRBV7-8; 8 bases agree with TRBD2. The CDR3 covers 15 residues. V dropped 3 bases and J dropped 6; count of bases not matched to a gene: 7. The V gene's germline CDR1 is SGHVS and CDR2 FQNEAQ. The CDR3 loop is CASSFRREASNEQFF. The DNA of the CDR3 is TGTGCCAGCAGCTTCCGGCGGGAGGCTTCCAATGAGCAGTTCTTC.

The chain carries TRBV10-2 and TRBJ1-4, with D possibly TRBD1 on 5 matching bases. In germline, CDR1 is WSHSY, CDR2 SAAADI. Trimming shortened V by 3 bases and J by 1 base, and 12 bases separated the two germline ends. The CDR3 sequence is 16 residues long. Here the CDR3 DNA reads TGCGCCAGCAGTGACAGACAGCCTCGAACTAATGAAAAACTGTTTTTT. Amino acid sequence: CASSDRQPRTNEKLFF.

V and J are TRBV5-4 and TRBJ2-2; weak D call: TRBD1 (5 bases). CDR3 length: 12 residues. CDR1 SGHNT and CDR2 YYREEE come from the germline V gene (reference sequence). The germline V and J ends were trimmed by 2 bases and 11 bases, with 10 bases remaining between them. CDR3 coding DNA: TGTGCCAGCAGCTTCGGGCAGGGTGAGCTGTTTTTT. Encoded protein: CASSFGQGELFF.

The chain combines TRBV7-2 with TRBJ2-7; a possible D gene is TRBD2 (6 bases). The CDR3 extends over 15 amino acids. Germline V lookup: CDR1 SGHTA, CDR2 FQGNSA. Deletions cut 3 bases from V and 0 bases from J, with 12 bases between. The CDR3 DNA is TGTGCCAGCAGCTTGTCTAGCGCGAGCTCCTACGAGCAGTACTTC. Amino acids: CASSLSSASSYEQYF.

The chain has TRBV27 and TRBJ1-1; D not resolved. V shed 10 bases and J shed 9 bases, with 21 bases lying between them. Germline CDR1 reads MNHEY; CDR2 reads SMNVEV (reference sequence). The CDR3 sequence is 13 residues long. CDR3 residues: CATRGPYESKAFF. Here the CDR3 DNA reads TGTGCCACGCGCGGCCCCTATGAGTCTAAAGCTTTCTTT.

The gene calls are TRBV7-9 and TRBJ1-6; D is possibly TRBD1 (5 bases). The CDR3 extends over 15 amino acids. CDR1 SEHNR and CDR2 FQNEAQ come from the germline V gene (reference sequence). V lost 3 bases and J lost 7, with 13 bases in between. CDR3 DNA sequence: TGTGCCAGCAGCTTTGCTACAGGAAGGAATTCACCCCTCCACTTT. The encoded protein is CASSFATGRNSPLHF.

The chain has TRBV9 and TRBJ2-1; D may be TRBD2 (5 bases). With 4 bases removed from V and 8 bases from J, the gap between germline ends came to 19 bases. This CDR3 has 15 amino acids. CDR1 is SGDLS, CDR2 YYNGEE, per germline. CDR3 DNA: TGTGCCAGCAGCCCTACACTAGGGCGAGAGTATGAGCAGTTCTTC. It translates to CASSPTLGREYEQFF.

The rearrangement uses TRBV19 and TRBJ1-2; the D gene is possibly TRBD1 (5 bases). The V gene's germline CDR1 is LNHDA and CDR2 SQIVND (reference sequence). The CDR3 runs to 17 residues. V lost 0 bases, J lost 1 base, and 15 bases lay in between. DNA for the CDR3: TGTGCCAGTAGTATAGATTCCCTGGGACGAGGTAACTATGGCTACACCTTC. Amino acids: CASSIDSLGRGNYGYTF.

Comment on this clone: At one end the junction does not follow the germline gene, possibly because of a read error. The chain couples TRBV7-7 to TRBJ2-5, with 11 bases identical to TRBD2. The length of the CDR3 is 18 residues. Germline V gene data show CDR1 as SSHAT and CDR2 as FNYEAQ (reference sequence). This CDR3 reads CASSKHLAGGAQGETQYF. In DNA, the CDR3 is TGTGCTAGCAGCAAACACTTAGCGGGAGGGGCCCAGGGAGAGACCCAGTACTTC.

The chain combines TRBV4-1 with TRBJ2-5; TRBD1 is a possible D gene (6 bases). The V and J ends lost 0 bases and 4 bases respectively, with 15 bases between them. The germline gives CDR1 MGHRA, CDR2 YSYEKL. The CDR3 is 16 residues long. CDR3 nucleotides: TGCGCCAGCAGCCAAGAGGTTCAGGGGCTAGGAGAGACCCAGTACTTC. Residues: CASSQEVQGLGETQYF.

This chain links TRBV29-1 with TRBJ2-5, with D possibly TRBD2 on 6 matching bases. There are 11 residues in the CDR3. Germline lookup yields CDR1 SQVTM and CDR2 ANQGSEA. Trimming cost V 6 bases and J 7 bases, with 12 bases left between them. The DNA of the CDR3 is TGCAGCGTGGGGGAGGCCCGGACCCAGTACTTC. Its translation: CSVGEARTQYF.

This clone was detected many times. This chain links TRBV4-2 with TRBJ2-7; D gene uncertain. Germline V gene data show CDR1 as LGHNA and CDR2 as YNFKEQ. This CDR3 is 13 amino acids long. The V and J ends lost 1 base and 5 bases respectively, with 9 bases between them. In nucleotides, the CDR3 is TGTGCCAGCAGCCAAGGGGCGAGAGACGAGCAGTACTTC. It encodes CASSQGARDEQYF.

The rearrangement links TRBV28 to TRBJ2-1; D gene uncertain. CDR3 size: 10 residues. Germline V lookup: CDR1 MDHEN, CDR2 SYDVKM. Between the trimmed V and J ends, which lost 6 bases and 9 bases, there was a span of 6 bases. The CDR3 sequence is CASSVGEQFF. DNA for the CDR3: TGTGCCAGCAGCGTGGGTGAGCAGTTCTTC.

The CDR3 sequence: CASRRQQGGNTEAFF. In nucleotides, the CDR3 is TGTGCCAGTAGACGCCAGCAGGGGGGGAACACTGAAGCTTTCTTT. This sequence joins TRBV19 and TRBJ1-1; 7 bases match TRBD1. The trim removed 6 bases at V and 1 base at J, leaving 8 bases unmatched. Germline V gene data show CDR1 as LNHDA and CDR2 as SQIVND (reference sequence). The CDR3 covers 15 residues.

CDR3 nucleotide sequence: TGTGCCAGCAGTTTATTCCTAGCTACCACTAGCACAGATACGCAGTATTTT. Translating gives CASSLFLATTSTDTQYF. The chain recombines TRBV28 with TRBJ2-3, with D possibly TRBD2 on 5 matching bases. The CDR3 is made up of 17 amino acids. V lost 1 base and J 0 bases, leaving 14 bases between the germline ends. CDR1 MDHEN and CDR2 SYDVKM come from the germline V gene.

This clone was observed a few times. The chain recombines TRBV7-9 with TRBJ1-6; D remains ambiguous. V lost 4 bases, J lost 9 bases, and 10 bases lay in between. Germline-derived CDR1 and CDR2 are SEHNR and FQNEAQ (reference sequence). CDR3 length: 13 residues. CDR3 loop: CASSSEGGSPLHF. DNA of the CDR3: TGTGCCAGCAGCTCAGAAGGCGGTTCACCCCTCCACTTT.

V is TRBV18 and J is TRBJ2-3; D is possibly TRBD1 (5 bases). V dropped 5 bases and J dropped 5 bases, with 8 bases sitting between them. Germline loops: CDR1 KGHSH, CDR2 LQKENI. The CDR3 spans 12 residues. This CDR3 reads CASSSGRDTQYF. CDR3 nucleotide sequence: TGTGCCAGCTCATCAGGGCGAGATACGCAGTATTTT.

The V and J genes are TRBV7-9 and TRBJ2-1, with D perhaps matching TRBD1 or TRBD2 (5 bases each). CDR1 and CDR2 (germline): SEHNR, FQNEAQ (reference sequence). There are 19 residues in the CDR3. Trimming took 4 bases from V and 1 from J, leaving 23 bases between them. Written as DNA, the CDR3 is TGTGCCAGCAGCTCAAGAGGGGCGATATCCTCGAAATCCTACAATGAGCAGTTCTTC. This sequence encodes CASSSRGAISSKSYNEQFF.

V gene TRBV7-2 combines with J gene TRBJ2-3; TRBD1 matches at 9 bases. The CDR3 loop spans 15 amino acids. The junction had 4 bases not matched to a gene; V was cut back by 5 bases and J by 1 base. Germline CDR1 SGHTA, CDR2 FQGNSA. The CDR3 DNA reads TGTGCCAGCAGCCCACGGACAGGGGGCACAGATACGCAGTATTTT. Protein: CASSPRTGGTDTQYF.

This clone has just a few counts. The V call is TRBV5-1, the J call TRBJ1-2; no clear D gene. Between the trimmed V and J ends, which lost 3 bases and 4 bases, there was a span of 10 bases. There are 13 residues in the CDR3. Germline lookup yields CDR1 SGHRS and CDR2 YFSETQ. The CDR3 DNA reads TGCGCCAGCAGCTCGGGAGGTGTCTATGGCTACACCTTC. This encodes CASSSGGVYGYTF.

The chain combines TRBV28 with TRBJ2-7; 7 bases map to TRBD2. The V gene end was trimmed by 2 bases and the J gene end by 3 bases; junction bases not matched to a gene: 7. CDR3 length: 15 residues. Germline V gives CDR1 MDHEN, CDR2 SYDVKM. CDR3 in amino acids: CASSLAGALVYEQYF. CDR3 in DNA: TGTGCCAGCAGTTTAGCGGGAGCTCTTGTCTACGAGCAGTACTTC.

This clone was recorded a few times. This chain joins TRBV6-6 and TRBJ2-3; D gene ambiguous. The V and J ends lost 2 bases and 0 bases respectively, with 6 bases between them. This CDR3 is built from 14 residues. Per the germline V gene, CDR1 is MNHNY and CDR2 is SVGAGI (reference sequence). CDR3 in DNA: TGTGCCAGCAGTTACCTAAAAAGCACAGATACGCAGTATTTT. This gives the protein CASSYLKSTDTQYF.

The J gene is TRBJ2-3, the V gene TRBV30; the D gene could be TRBD1 or TRBD2 (5 bases each). This CDR3 is built from 12 residues. Trimming removed 5 bases at V and 11 bases at J, with 17 bases between. Germline loops: CDR1 GTSNPN, CDR2 SVGIG (reference sequence). The CDR3 protein is CAWGTQVRGQYF. The CDR3, as DNA: TGTGCCTGGGGAACACAGGTGAGGGGGCAGTATTTT.

The rearrangement joins TRBV27 to TRBJ2-1; a weak D match, TRBD1 (8 bases). The V end lost 6 bases, the J end lost 3 bases, and 12 bases lay between the germline ends. Germline CDR1 reads MNHEY; CDR2 reads SMNVEV (reference sequence). CDR3 length: 14 residues. CDR3 DNA: TGTGCCAGCAGGTACAGGGGGGGCTACAATGAGCAGTTCTTC. It yields the protein CASRYRGGYNEQFF.

This clone turned up a few times. The chain joins TRBV6-1 to TRBJ1-2, with unresolved D. The CDR3 spans 14 residues. V lost 7 bases to trimming and J lost 7 bases, with 19 bases between them. Germline V gene sequence: CDR1 MNHNS, CDR2 SASEGT. Here the CDR3 DNA reads TGTGCCAGCATACCCAGCGGTAATCAAGGTGGCTACACCTTC. Translating it yields CASIPSGNQGGYTF.

The V call is TRBV11-2, the J call TRBJ2-7, with TRBD1 matching over 8 bases. The germline gives CDR1 SGHAT, CDR2 FQNNGV. This CDR3 has 18 amino acids. The V and J ends lost 6 bases and 3 bases, in that order; junction bases with no gene match: 19. CDR3: CASSHPGQVAVGGYEQYF. The CDR3 nucleotides read TGTGCCAGCAGTCATCCGGGACAGGTAGCCGTCGGGGGCTACGAGCAGTACTTC.

The chain employs TRBV6-6 and TRBJ1-3; D not certain. Trimming left V 5 bases short and J 1 base short, with 12 bases between. Per germline, CDR1 MNHNY and CDR2 SVGAGI (reference sequence). The CDR3 extends over 15 amino acids. CDR3: CASSRITASGNTIYF. The CDR3, as DNA: TGTGCCAGCAGTCGTATCACAGCTTCTGGAAACACCATATATTTT.

The rearrangement uses TRBV19 and TRBJ1-1; D gene unclear. Trimming shortened V by 3 bases and J by 3 bases, and 8 bases separated the two germline ends. The CDR3 length is 13 residues. CDR1 is LNHDA and CDR2 is SQIVND in the germline V gene (reference sequence). In DNA, the CDR3 is TGTGCCAGTAGTATTCTCGGGGACACTGAAGCTTTCTTT. The encoded protein is CASSILGDTEAFF.